The present TCR beta chain was sequenced within a study of blood T cells in healthy people across ages. Regarding the study as a whole: Estimated diversity that came from one million T cells was considered an underestimate. What prevented conclusive comparison of naive and antigen-experienced cells was that PBMCs were unsorted.

The use of a sample-barcoded 5' primer and a J-beta primer mix characterized a second PCR of about 7 to 12 cycles. Each TCR beta cDNA got a 12-nucleotide random molecular identifier. TCRdb reprocessed the 5' RACE reads via MiXCR and lists one record per CDR3 protein. In the table there are hundreds of thousands of distinct CDR3 sequences, about 48% of which are singletons. Drawing of peripheral blood yielded 8.5 to 10 milliliters from each donor. This clonotype turned up a few times. Its antigen is undetermined. Material for sequencing was blood. This TCR derives from a man aged 25 to 40 in good health.

DNA of the CDR3: TGTGCCAGCAGGACGAGGGGCGACGAGCAGTACTTC. Amino acids: CASRTRGDEQYF. The chain recombines TRBV6-2 or TRBV6-3 with TRBJ2-7; D tentatively reads TRBD1 or TRBD2 (5 bases each). The germline gives CDR1 MNHEY, CDR2 SVGEGT. The CDR3 totals 12 residues. Trimming took off 6 bases at V and 5 bases at J, with 11 bases between the two ends.